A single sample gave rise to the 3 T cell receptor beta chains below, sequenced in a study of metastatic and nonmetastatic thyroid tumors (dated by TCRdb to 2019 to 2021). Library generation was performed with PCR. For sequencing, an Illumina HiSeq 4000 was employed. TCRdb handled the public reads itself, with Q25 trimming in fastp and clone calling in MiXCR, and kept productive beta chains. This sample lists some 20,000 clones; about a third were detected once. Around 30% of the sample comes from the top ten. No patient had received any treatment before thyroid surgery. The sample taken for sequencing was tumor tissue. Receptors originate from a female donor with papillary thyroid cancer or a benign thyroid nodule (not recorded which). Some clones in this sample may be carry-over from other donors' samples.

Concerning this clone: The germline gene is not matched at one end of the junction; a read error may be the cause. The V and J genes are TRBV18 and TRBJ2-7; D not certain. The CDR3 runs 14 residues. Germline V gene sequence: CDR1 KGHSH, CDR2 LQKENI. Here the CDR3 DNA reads TGCGCCAGCTCACCTCCGGCCAGCCCCTACGAGCAGTACTTC. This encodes CASSPPASPYEQYF.

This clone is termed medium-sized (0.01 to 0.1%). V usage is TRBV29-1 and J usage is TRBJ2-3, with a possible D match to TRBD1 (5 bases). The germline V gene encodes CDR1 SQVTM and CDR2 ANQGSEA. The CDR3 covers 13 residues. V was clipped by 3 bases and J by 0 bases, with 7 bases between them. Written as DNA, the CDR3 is TGCAGCGTTGATACAGGCAGCACAGATACGCAGTATTTT. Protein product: CSVDTGSTDTQYF.

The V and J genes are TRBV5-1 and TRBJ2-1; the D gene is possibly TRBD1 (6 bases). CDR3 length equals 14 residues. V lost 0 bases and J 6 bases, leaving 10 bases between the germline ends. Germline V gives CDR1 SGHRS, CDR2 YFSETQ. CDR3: CASSLDQGSNEQFF. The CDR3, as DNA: TGCGCCAGCAGCTTGGATCAGGGGAGCAATGAGCAGTTCTTC. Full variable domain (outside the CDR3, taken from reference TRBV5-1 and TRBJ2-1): KAGVTQTPRYLIKTRGQQVTLSCSPISGHRSVSWYQQTPGQGLQFLFEYFSETQRNKGNFPGRFSGRQFSNSRSEMNVSTLELGDSALYLCASSLDQGSNEQFFGPGTRLTVL.